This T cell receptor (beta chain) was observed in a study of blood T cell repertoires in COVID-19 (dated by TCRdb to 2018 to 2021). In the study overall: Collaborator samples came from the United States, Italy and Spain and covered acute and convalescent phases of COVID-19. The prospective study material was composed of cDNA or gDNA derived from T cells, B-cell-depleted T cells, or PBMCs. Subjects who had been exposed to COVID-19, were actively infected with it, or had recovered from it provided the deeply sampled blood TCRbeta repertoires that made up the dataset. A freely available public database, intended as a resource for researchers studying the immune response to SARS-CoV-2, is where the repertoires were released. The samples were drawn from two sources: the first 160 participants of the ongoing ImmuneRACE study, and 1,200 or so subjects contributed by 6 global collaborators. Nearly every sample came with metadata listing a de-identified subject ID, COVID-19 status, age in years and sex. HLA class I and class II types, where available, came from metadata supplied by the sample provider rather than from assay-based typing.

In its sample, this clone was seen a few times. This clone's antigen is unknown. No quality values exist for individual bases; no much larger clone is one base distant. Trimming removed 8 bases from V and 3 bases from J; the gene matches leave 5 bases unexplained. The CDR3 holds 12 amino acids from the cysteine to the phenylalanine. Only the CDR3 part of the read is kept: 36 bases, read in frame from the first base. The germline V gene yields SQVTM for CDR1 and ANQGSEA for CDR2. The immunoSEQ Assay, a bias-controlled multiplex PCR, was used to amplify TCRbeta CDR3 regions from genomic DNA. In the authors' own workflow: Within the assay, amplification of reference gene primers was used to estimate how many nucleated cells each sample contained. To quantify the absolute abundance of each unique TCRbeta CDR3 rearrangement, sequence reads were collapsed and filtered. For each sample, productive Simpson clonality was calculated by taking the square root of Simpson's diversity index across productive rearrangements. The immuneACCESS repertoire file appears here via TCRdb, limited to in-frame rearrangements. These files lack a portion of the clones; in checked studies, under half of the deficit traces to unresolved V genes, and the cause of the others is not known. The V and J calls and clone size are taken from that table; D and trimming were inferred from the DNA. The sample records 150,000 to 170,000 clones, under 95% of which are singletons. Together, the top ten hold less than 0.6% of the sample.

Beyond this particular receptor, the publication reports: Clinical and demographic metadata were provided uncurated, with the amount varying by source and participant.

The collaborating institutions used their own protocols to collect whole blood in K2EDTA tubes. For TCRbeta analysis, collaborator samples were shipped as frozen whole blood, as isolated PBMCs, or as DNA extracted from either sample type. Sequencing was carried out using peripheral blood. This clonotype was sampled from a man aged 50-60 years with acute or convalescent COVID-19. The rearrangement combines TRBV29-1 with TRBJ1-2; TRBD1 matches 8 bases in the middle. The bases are TGCAGCATCGGACAGGGCGACTATGGCTACACCTTC. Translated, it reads CSIGQGDYGYTF.